The present T cell receptor (beta chain) was sequenced within a study of blood T cell repertoires in COVID-19. Across the study: Specimens from acute and convalescent COVID-19 originated in the United States, Italy and Spain. From T cells, B-cell-depleted T cells, or PBMCs came the material, which was cDNA or gDNA.

Trimming shortened V by 4 bases and J by 4 bases, and 6 bases separated the two germline ends. The CDR3 length is 12 residues. CDR1 is LGHNA and CDR2 is YNFKEQ in the germline V gene. Authors' processing steps: Scientists estimated how many nucleated cells there were by amplifying reference gene primers. Sequencing was performed with immunoSEQ multiplex PCR; in TCRdb, only in-frame clones are kept and a portion is missing. The V and J calls and clone size are taken from that table; D and trimming were inferred from the DNA. This sample yields around 150,000 clones, of which roughly 86% are seen a single time; 3% to 4% belongs to the top ten.

The J gene is TRBJ2-3, the V gene TRBV4-2; D is ambiguous. This receptor was taken from a woman aged 60-70 years who had recovered from COVID-19. The sample comprised peripheral blood. CDR3 sequence: CASSPPADTQYF. The CDR3 DNA follows: TGTGCCAGCAGCCCGCCGGCAGATACGCAGTATTTT.